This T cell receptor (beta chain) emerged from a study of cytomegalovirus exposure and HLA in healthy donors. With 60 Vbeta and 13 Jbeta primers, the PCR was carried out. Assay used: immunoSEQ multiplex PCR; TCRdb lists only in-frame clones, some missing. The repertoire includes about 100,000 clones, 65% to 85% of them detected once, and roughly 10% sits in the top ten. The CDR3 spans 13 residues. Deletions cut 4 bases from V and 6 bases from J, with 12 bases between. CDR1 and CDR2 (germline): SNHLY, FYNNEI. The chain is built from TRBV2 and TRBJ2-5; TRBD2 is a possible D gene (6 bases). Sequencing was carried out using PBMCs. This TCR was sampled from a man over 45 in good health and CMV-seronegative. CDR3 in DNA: TGTGCCAGCAGTGGGGGGGTGGGAAAGACCCAGTACTTC. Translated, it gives CASSGGVGKTQYF.